One sample yielded the 21 T cell receptor beta chains listed below, sequenced in a study of T-cell memory formation after mild COVID-19 (dated by TCRdb to 2020 to 2023). Receptor amplification or capture employed 5' RACE. Sequencing relied on an Illumina NovaSeq 6000. TCRdb reworked the public reads: Q25 trimming with fastp, MiXCR clone assembly, productive beta chains retained. Every CDR3 protein is listed once, alongside the most common genes and DNA of its rows. The sample includes hundreds of thousands of distinct CDR3 sequences, with 15% to 20% observed a single time. The top ten clones comprise around 3.8% of the sample. The material sequenced was PBMCs or a T cell subset sorted from them (not recorded which). Every receptor here comes from a man aged 18 to 29 who had mild COVID-19 (a few samples of this study predate the infection). The sample titles of this study are shuffled in the database, so cell type and time point are left out; the donor was told from shared clones.

This clonotype was observed a handful of times. The genes are TRBV5-1 and TRBJ2-5, with D possibly called TRBD1 or TRBD2 (5 bases each). The germline V and J ends were trimmed by 3 bases and 4 bases, with 13 bases remaining between them. Germline lookup yields CDR1 SGHRS and CDR2 YFSETQ. There are 14 residues in the CDR3. In nucleotides, the CDR3 is TGCGCCAGCAGCTCCGGGACCCCGGGAGAGACCCAGTACTTC. This sequence encodes CASSSGTPGETQYF.

The chain uses TRBV3-1 and TRBJ1-1, with D unclear. The CDR3 runs 15 residues. Trimming removed 2 bases from V and 1 base from J, with 11 bases in between. Looked up from germline, CDR1 is LGHDT and CDR2 is YNNKEL (reference sequence). CDR3 protein: CASSQLGGSNTEAFF. The CDR3 nucleotides are TGTGCCAGCAGCCAATTGGGAGGCTCGAACACTGAAGCTTTCTTT.

CDR3 bases: TGCAGCGTTAAGGTGGGGAGCTCCTATAATTCACCCCTCCACTTT. Translation gives CSVKVGSSYNSPLHF. This chain uses TRBV29-1 with TRBJ1-6; D is uncertain. Trimming removed 5 bases from V and 0 bases from J, with 11 bases in between. The CDR3 totals 15 residues. The germline V gene has CDR1 SQVTM and CDR2 ANQGSEA.

This clonotype appeared many times. CDR3 sequence reads: CATSAGGADTQYF. The CDR3 DNA is TGTGCCACCAGTGCGGGGGGAGCAGATACGCAGTATTTT. V and J are TRBV24-1 and TRBJ2-3; TRBD2 matches at 7 bases. J gave up 4 bases and V 5 bases, and 2 bases lay outside the gene matches. The CDR3 loop spans 13 amino acids. CDR1 is KGHDR and CDR2 is SFDVKD in the germline V gene.

This clonotype was observed at least ten times. The chain carries TRBV5-5 and TRBJ2-3, with D tentatively TRBD2 (6 bases). Trimming removed 0 bases at V and 4 bases at J, with 12 bases between. CDR3 length: 15 residues. Germline CDR1 is SGHKS and CDR2 is YYEKEE (reference sequence). The CDR3 bases are TGTGCCAGCAGCTTGGTCAGCGGGTCCGCAGATACGCAGTATTTT. This translates into CASSLVSGSADTQYF.

This clonotype has a handful of counts. The chain joins TRBV6-2 or TRBV6-3 to TRBJ2-2; 7 nucleotides match TRBD2. There are 14 residues in the CDR3. Germline values: CDR1 MNHEY, CDR2 SVGEGT. V dropped 7 bases and J dropped 0; count of bases not matched to a gene: 2. CDR3 loop: CASNLAANTGELFF. CDR3 coding DNA: TGTGCCAGCAACCTAGCGGCGAACACCGGGGAGCTGTTTTTT.

This clonotype was detected only a few times. V gene TRBV5-1 combines with J gene TRBJ2-1; a weak D match, TRBD2 (7 bases). V was cut by 0 bases and J by 3 bases, with 13 bases left in between. Germline CDR1 and CDR2: SGHRS and YFSETQ. CDR3 size: 16 residues. CDR3 in amino acids: CASSLGAGASYNEQFF. The CDR3 nucleotides are TGCGCCAGCAGCTTGGGGGCGGGGGCTAGCTACAATGAGCAGTTCTTC.

CDR3: CASSVQRGRETQYF. The CDR3 bases are TGTGCCAGCAGTGTCCAGCGGGGTCGGGAGACCCAGTACTTC. The chain carries TRBV27 and TRBJ2-5, with TRBD2 matching 7 bases. Trimming removed 5 bases from V and 5 bases from J; junction bases left unmatched: 8. The germline V gene encodes CDR1 MNHEY and CDR2 SMNVEV (reference sequence). The CDR3 is 14 amino acids.

This clonotype was seen a few times. The chain couples TRBV7-2 to TRBJ2-3, with 11 bases aligning to TRBD2. This CDR3 comprises 15 residues. CDR1 is SGHTA, CDR2 FQGNSA, per germline. With V trimmed by 4 bases and J by 1 base, 1 base remained unmatched. The CDR3 DNA is TGTGCCAGCAGCTGGGGACTAGCGGGCACAGATACGCAGTATTTT. Protein product: CASSWGLAGTDTQYF.

This clonotype occurred many times. The CDR3 DNA reads TGTGCCACCGGGGGGATGACAGGGAATGAGCAGTTCTTC. Its protein product is CATGGMTGNEQFF. The chain uses TRBV24-1 and TRBJ2-1, with D possibly TRBD1 on 7 matching bases. The CDR3 length is 13 residues. Germline V gene sequence: CDR1 KGHDR, CDR2 SFDVKD. V lost 9 bases and J lost 7, with 15 bases in between.

V gene TRBV7-2 combines with J gene TRBJ1-2, with 9 positions matching TRBD1. The CDR3 has 14 amino acids. After removal of 6 bases from V and 4 bases from J, the junction contained 6 bases not matched to a gene. The germline CDR1 and CDR2 sequences are SGHTA and FQGNSA. CDR3 protein: CASSWGQGLYGYTF. CDR3 in DNA: TGTGCCAGCAGTTGGGGACAGGGTCTCTATGGCTACACCTTC.

This clonotype was picked up a small number of times. This sequence joins TRBV5-4 and TRBJ2-1; D is undetermined. Germline V lookup: CDR1 SGHNT, CDR2 YYREEE (reference sequence). The CDR3 has 12 amino acids. Deletions cut 1 base from V and 12 bases from J, with 11 bases between. The CDR3 reads CASSLMVGVQFF. CDR3 coding DNA: TGTGCCAGCAGCTTGATGGTTGGAGTGCAGTTCTTC.

The table lists this clonotype with a count of one. This chain uses TRBV29-1 with TRBJ1-5; D gene ambiguous. V lost 4 bases and J lost 5, with 12 bases in between. The CDR3 runs 13 residues. Looked up from germline, CDR1 is SQVTM and CDR2 is ANQGSEA. The CDR3 DNA sequence: TGCAGCGTTGCGGCCGAGGGTTATCAGCCCCAGCATTTT. Translating it yields CSVAAEGYQPQHF. Supplemented by reference TRBV29-1 and TRBJ1-5, the full variable domain reads SAVISQKPSRDICQRGTSLTIQCQVDSQVTMMFWYRQQPGQSLTLIATANQGSEATYESGFVIDKFPISRPNLTFSTLTVSNMSPEDSSIYLCSVAAEGYQPQHFGDGTRLSIL.

This chain joins TRBV7-3 and TRBJ2-5; the match to TRBD1 covers 7 bases. This CDR3 has 13 amino acids. Unmatched junction bases numbered 6, after V lost 4 bases and J lost 7 bases. CDR1 is SGHTA, CDR2 FQGTGA, per germline. CDR3: CASSSTGSGTQYF. The CDR3 coding sequence is TGTGCCAGCAGCTCGACAGGGAGTGGGACCCAGTACTTC.

The V and J genes are TRBV12-3 or TRBV12-4 and TRBJ2-5; TRBD1 is a possible D gene (7 bases). V lost 3 bases to trimming and J lost 4 bases, with 12 bases between them. The CDR3 consists of 14 residues. CDR3 nucleotide sequence: TGTGCCAGCAGTTTTCGGAGGGGGCGAGAGACCCAGTACTTC. Translating gives CASSFRRGRETQYF.

This clonotype showed up just once. The chain links TRBV2 to TRBJ2-5; D remains ambiguous. This CDR3 region has 13 residues. The V end lost 9 bases, the J end lost 1 base, and 12 bases lay between the germline ends. Germline CDR1 SNHLY, CDR2 FYNNEI. The CDR3 DNA follows: TGTGCCAGATCTCTAGGACGCCAAGAGACCCAGTACTTC. Its translation: CARSLGRQETQYF.

This clonotype was observed a few times. The chain links TRBV14 to TRBJ1-2, with D uncertain. CDR3 size: 12 residues. The germline V and J ends were trimmed by 2 bases and 4 bases, with 5 bases remaining between them. Looked up from germline, CDR1 is SGHDN and CDR2 is FVKESK. The CDR3 DNA is TGTGCCAGCAGCCAACGGGCCTATGGCTACACCTTC. Its protein is CASSQRAYGYTF.

The chain carries TRBV18 and TRBJ1-1, with D possibly matching TRBD1 (5 bases). This CDR3 has 13 residues. Germline V CDR1 and CDR2: KGHSH, LQKENI. The V and J ends lost 5 bases and 4 bases respectively, with 11 bases between them. The CDR3 sequence: CASSTQETTEAFF. The CDR3 DNA reads TGTGCCAGCTCAACACAGGAGACCACTGAAGCTTTCTTT. The whole variable domain, remainder taken from reference TRBV18 and TRBJ1-1, is NAGVMQNPRHLVRRRGQEARLRCSPMKGHSHVYWYRQLPEEGLKFMVYLQKENIIDESGMPKERFSAEFPKEGPSILRIQQVVRGDSAAYFCASSTQETTEAFFGQGTRLTVV.

At least ten counts were recorded for this clonotype. The V call is TRBV7-3, the J call TRBJ2-5; 8 positions match TRBD2. The CDR3 is 14 residues long. Germline CDR1 reads SGHTA; CDR2 reads FQGTGA. V shed 5 bases, J shed 6 bases, and the junction held 8 bases outside the gene matches. DNA for the CDR3: TGTGCCAGCAGCAACGGGGGGGCCGGGCAGACCCAGTACTTC. This translates into CASSNGGAGQTQYF.

This clonotype has more than one count but fewer than ten. V gene TRBV10-3 combines with J gene TRBJ1-6; no clear D gene. V was shortened by 11 bases and J by 4 bases, with 15 bases between the two germline ends. The germline gives CDR1 ENHRY, CDR2 SYGVKD. This CDR3 spans 14 amino acids. CDR3 region: CAVSQQEYNSPLHF. CDR3 sequence (DNA): TGTGCCGTAAGTCAGCAGGAGTATAATTCACCCCTCCACTTT.

The chain combines TRBV5-1 with TRBJ1-5; D possibly corresponds to TRBD1 (5 bases). The CDR3 runs to 13 residues. Trimming pared 5 bases from V and 6 bases from J, leaving 12 bases between. Germline CDR1 and CDR2: SGHRS and YFSETQ. CDR3 bases: TGCGCCAGCAGGCGGGACGTCGGTCAGCCCCAGCATTTT. Amino acids: CASRRDVGQPQHF.